This TCR beta chain comes out of a study of tumor-infiltrating lymphocytes in primary liver carcinoma. Notes on the study in general: Bulk, unsorted sampling meant CD4+ and CD8+ repertoires went uncompared. Tumor region pairs showed greater overlap than either tumor-adjacent or tumor-blood pairs did. Tumors and blood were compared for top-250-clone fraction, and tumors had the significantly higher value (p = 0.039).

A word on this clonotype: The target antigen is unknown. The CDR3 ends on some other residue instead of the conserved phenylalanine or tryptophan, so this is likely a read error.

Germline DNA was also extracted, while the blood RNA originated from unsorted whole blood. Researchers reported drawing four milliliters of peripheral blood before surgery. TCR beta cDNA was prepared out of around 460 ng total RNA by means of a constant-region primer. A slightly modified ARM-PCR protocol with three nested multiplex PCR rounds produced these TCR beta libraries. TCRdb processed the multiplex PCR reads anew with MiXCR; each CDR3 protein has one entry. This table holds around 330,000 distinct CDR3 sequences, 65% found once. The receptor was isolated from a man aged 35 to 55 with primary liver carcinoma and hepatitis B virus infection. Sample: peripheral blood.

The CDR3 is CASSYSAASGSGNIQYL. The CDR3, as DNA: TGTGCCAGCAGTTACTCCGCGGCTAGCGGGAGTGGAAACATTCAGTACCTC. V gene TRBV6-5 combines with J gene TRBJ2-4, with TRBD2 matching 10 bases. Germline lookup yields CDR1 MNHEY and CDR2 SVGAGI. The CDR3 length is 17 residues. The V and J ends lost 0 bases and 6 bases, in that order; junction bases with no gene match: 8.